The text below deals with one TCR beta chain. Ages ranged from roughly 18 to 100 years, with residence in about two dozen US areas. In the original analysis: Counts of nucleated cells, estimated from reference gene primer amplification, were obtained. Produced via immunoSEQ multiplex PCR; TCRdb's table is partial and in-frame only. Clonal size and the V and J genes are those of that table, whereas D and trimming came from the DNA. This sample yields over 300,000 clones, of which 70% to 90% are seen a single time; around 0.95% belongs to the top ten. The junction had 8 bases not matched to a gene; V was cut back by 7 bases and J by 0 bases. The CDR3 is made up of 16 amino acids. CDR1 is SGHAT, CDR2 FQNNGV, per germline. These data are taken from a study of blood T cell repertoires in COVID-19. Study as a whole: Specimens from acute and convalescent COVID-19 originated in the United States, Italy and Spain. In each case, the material was cDNA or gDNA derived from T cells, B-cell-depleted T cells, or PBMCs.

Sequenced: PBMCs or T cells enriched from blood (not recorded which). The genes are TRBV11-2 and TRBJ2-1; 8 bases map to TRBD2. The sequence derives from a woman aged 25 to 39 with acute COVID-19. The CDR3 DNA follows: TGTGCCAGCACCCCACCCAGCGGGAGCTCCTACAATGAGCAGTTCTTC. As protein: CASTPPSGSSYNEQFF.